These 28 T cell receptor beta chains originate from one sample sequenced in a study of blood T cell repertoires in COVID-19. The table came from immunoSEQ multiplex PCR; TCRdb's copy has only in-frame clones and leaves some out. The sample records around 200,000 clones, around 87% being singletons. Sequences were obtained from peripheral blood. Receptor source: a woman older than 75 in a cohort sampled during active or convalescent COVID-19.

The rearrangement joins TRBV19 to TRBJ1-5; weak D call: TRBD1 (6 bases). Looked up from germline, CDR1 is LNHDA and CDR2 is SQIVND (reference sequence). The CDR3 covers 16 residues. Trimming left V 3 bases short and J 0 bases short, with 12 bases between. The CDR3 nucleotides read TGTGCCAGTAGTATTGTAGGGGGATATAGCAATCAGCCCCAGCATTTT. It specifies CASSIVGGYSNQPQHF.

The rearrangement links TRBV6-1 to TRBJ1-3, with TRBD1 matching 7 bases. The length of the CDR3 is 15 residues. The V gene end was trimmed by 3 bases and the J gene end by 3 bases; junction bases not matched to a gene: 5. The germline gives CDR1 MNHNS, CDR2 SASEGT. The CDR3: CASSDLTGFGNTIYF. CDR3 DNA sequence: TGTGCCAGCAGTGACCTGACAGGGTTTGGAAACACCATATATTTT.

This clone was found once. The rearrangement uses TRBV2 and TRBJ2-4; the match to TRBD2 covers 9 bases. V was clipped by 5 bases and J by 11 bases; unmatched bases: 1. CDR3 size: 11 residues. CDR1 and CDR2 (germline): SNHLY, FYNNEI. As DNA, the CDR3 is TGTGCCAGCAGTCTAGCGGGGTTTCAGTACTTC. Residues: CASSLAGFQYF.

The V gene is TRBV2, the J gene TRBJ2-1, with TRBD2 identical over 15 bases. Germline lookup yields CDR1 SNHLY and CDR2 FYNNEI. V gave up 5 bases and J gave up 3 bases; unmatched junction bases: 5. The length of the CDR3 is 17 residues. In DNA form, the CDR3 reads TGTGCCAGCAGTTATGGACTAGCGGGGGGGCGCTACAATGAGCAGTTCTTC. As protein: CASSYGLAGGRYNEQFF.

The chain recombines TRBV18 with TRBJ2-5, with D possibly TRBD1 on 6 matching bases. Per germline, CDR1 KGHSH and CDR2 LQKENI. The CDR3 totals 16 residues. Trimming took 0 bases from V and 2 from J, leaving 13 bases between them. CDR3: CASSPPGQGPQETQYF. CDR3 DNA: TGTGCCAGCTCACCACCAGGTCAGGGGCCACAAGAGACCCAGTACTTC.

The chain links TRBV27 to TRBJ2-3; possibly TRBD2 for D (6 bases). Trimming shortened V by 2 bases and J by 1 base, and 10 bases separated the two germline ends. The CDR3 runs to 15 residues. Looked up from germline, CDR1 is MNHEY and CDR2 is SMNVEV (reference sequence). The CDR3 nucleotides are TGTGCCAGCAGTTTACGCTCGGGGGGCACAGATACGCAGTATTTT. Protein product: CASSLRSGGTDTQYF.

This chain links TRBV6-2 or TRBV6-3 with TRBJ2-7; no reliable D call. The germline V gene has CDR1 MNHEY and CDR2 SVGEGT. Deletions cut 2 bases from V and 2 bases from J, with 7 bases between. The CDR3 is 13 residues long. CDR3 protein: CASSYGETYEQYF. CDR3 nucleotides: TGTGCCAGCAGTTACGGAGAGACCTACGAGCAGTACTTC.

V is TRBV29-1 and J is TRBJ1-1, with 9 bases aligning to TRBD1. V shed 7 bases, J shed 1 base, and the junction held 7 bases outside the gene matches. Germline loops: CDR1 SQVTM, CDR2 ANQGSEA. This CDR3 has 14 residues. The CDR3 is CSATTGGGNTEAFF. CDR3 DNA: TGCAGCGCGACTACAGGGGGCGGGAACACTGAAGCTTTCTTT.

The genes are TRBV2 and TRBJ1-2; D is ambiguous. CDR3 length: 14 residues. V lost 9 bases, J lost 8 bases, and 22 bases lay in between. Germline lookup yields CDR1 SNHLY and CDR2 FYNNEI. The CDR3 region is CASTIREGRRGYTF. The DNA for the CDR3 is TGTGCCAGTACGATTCGGGAGGGAAGGAGGGGCTACACCTTC.

The CDR3 reads CASSHGTPDQPQHF. CDR3 nucleotides: TGCGCCAGCAGCCATGGGACACCCGATCAGCCCCAGCATTTT. V usage is TRBV4-1 and J usage is TRBJ1-5, with D tentatively TRBD1 (6 bases). V dropped 3 bases and J dropped 5 bases, with 11 bases sitting between them. The CDR3 consists of 14 residues. Germline-derived CDR1 and CDR2 are MGHRA and YSYEKL.

This chain links TRBV5-4 with TRBJ2-3; 12 bases line up with TRBD2. The trim removed 1 base at V and 1 base at J, leaving 13 bases unmatched. CDR3 length equals 20 residues. CDR1 is SGHNT, CDR2 YYREEE, per germline (reference sequence). The CDR3 reads CASSLPRDSSGRGGTDTQYF. The CDR3 DNA reads as TGTGCCAGCAGCTTGCCCAGGGATTCTAGCGGGAGGGGGGGCACAGATACGCAGTATTTT.

DNA of the CDR3: TGTGCTATCAGGGCAGGGTCCGTCGGAAACACCATATATTTT. This gives the protein CAIRAGSVGNTIYF. This sequence joins TRBV7-9 and TRBJ1-3; TRBD1 might be the D (5 bases). The germline CDR1 and CDR2 sequences are SEHNR and FQNEAQ (reference sequence). This CDR3 is 14 amino acids long. The entire variable domain, with the rest obtained from reference TRBV7-9 and TRBJ1-3, is as follows: DTGVSQNPRHKITKRGQNVTFRCDPISEHNRLYWYRQTLGQGPEFLTYFQNEAQLEKSRLLSDRFSAERPKGSFSTLEIQRTEQGDSAMYLCAIRAGSVGNTIYFGEGSWLTVV.

The chain recombines TRBV3-1 (or the pseudogene TRBV3-2) with TRBJ2-5, with TRBD2 identical over 14 bases. V lost 1 base, J lost 4 bases, and 2 bases stayed unmatched. The CDR3 has 16 amino acids. The V gene's germline CDR1 is LGHDT and CDR2 YNNKEL (reference sequence). CDR3: CASSQGTSGGSETQYF. The DNA of the CDR3 is TGTGCCAGCAGCCAAGGGACTAGCGGGGGGTCAGAGACCCAGTACTTC.

J is TRBJ2-1 and V is TRBV12-3 or TRBV12-4, with a tentative D call TRBD2 (6 bases). Trimming cost V 10 bases and J 5 bases, with 15 bases left between them. The CDR3 extends over 13 amino acids. CDR3 nucleotide sequence: TGTGCCACAAGACTAGTTCGTAACAATGAGCAGTTCTTC. Its translation: CATRLVRNNEQFF.

The CDR3 loop is CASSELGRSEKLFF. CDR3 in DNA: TGTGCCAGCAGCGAACTGGGGAGGAGTGAAAAACTGTTTTTT. V usage is TRBV7-8 and J usage is TRBJ1-4, with unresolved D. CDR1 is SGHVS and CDR2 is FQNEAQ in the germline V gene. V was shortened by 5 bases and J by 7 bases, with 14 bases between the two germline ends. The CDR3 runs 14 residues. Drawing the rest from reference TRBV7-8 and TRBJ1-4, the complete variable domain is GAGVSQSPRYKVAKRGQDVALRCDPISGHVSLFWYQQALGQGPEFLTYFQNEAQLDKSGLPSDRFFAERPEGSVSTLKIQRTQQEDSAVYLCASSELGRSEKLFFGSGTQLSVL.

The genes are TRBV11-3 and TRBJ2-1; D gene uncertain. Looked up from germline, CDR1 is SGHNT and CDR2 is YENEEA. This CDR3 contains 11 residues. V dropped 0 bases and J dropped 8 bases, with 2 bases sitting between them. The DNA for the CDR3 is TGTGCCAGCAGCTTAGACGATGAGCAGTTCTTC. Amino acids: CASSLDDEQFF.

This clone was counted a few times. The rearrangement uses TRBV10-3 and TRBJ2-7, with 7 positions matching TRBD2. Germline CDR1 and CDR2: ENHRY and SYGVKD. This CDR3 spans 16 amino acids. Losses at the gene ends were 0 bases for V and 0 bases for J; bases not matched to a gene: 5. Written as DNA, the CDR3 is TGTGCCATCAGTGAGTCTAGGCTAGCGGACTCCTACGAGCAGTACGTC. Translating gives CAISESRLADSYEQYV.

J is TRBJ1-2 and V is TRBV4-3, with 7 positions matching TRBD1. Germline V lookup: CDR1 LGHNA, CDR2 YSLEER. The CDR3 spans 14 residues. V was pared by 4 bases and J by 2 bases, with 4 bases of the junction left unmatched. In DNA, the CDR3 is TGCGCCAGCAGCCCGGTGACAGGGAACTATGGCTACACCTTC. The encoded protein is CASSPVTGNYGYTF.

Concerning this clone: Relative to the germline gene, one junction end is altered; a read error may explain this. This chain links TRBV7-7 with TRBJ2-5, with D maybe TRBD2 (7 bases). Germline CDR1 SSHAT, CDR2 FNYEAQ (reference sequence). The CDR3 is 15 residues long. The CDR3 loop reads CASSLTTGGGGVQYF. The CDR3 bases are TGTGCTAGCAGCTTAACAACAGGTGGCGGGGGCGTGCAGTACTTC.

The chain combines TRBV19 with TRBJ2-3; TRBD1 is a possible D gene (6 bases). The CDR3 covers 15 residues. Trimming stripped 5 bases from V and 1 base from J, with 13 bases between. Germline V gene lookup returns CDR1 LNHDA and CDR2 SQIVND (reference sequence). The DNA of the CDR3 is TGTGCCAGTAGTTTATCCACAGGGCGCACAGATACGCAGTATTTT. It yields the protein CASSLSTGRTDTQYF.

The rearrangement links TRBV18 to TRBJ2-7; weak D call: TRBD2 (6 bases). Germline loops: CDR1 KGHSH, CDR2 LQKENI. V lost 6 bases to trimming and J lost 3 bases, with 18 bases between them. This CDR3 is 15 amino acids long. The CDR3 coding sequence is TGTGCCAGCTCGCCTCGATTGACTAGAAACTACGAGCAGTACTTC. Translating it yields CASSPRLTRNYEQYF.

The chain uses TRBV6-2 or TRBV6-3 and TRBJ2-4; 7 bases agree with TRBD2. V lost 7 bases and J lost 9; bases outside the gene matches: 15. Germline loops: CDR1 MNHEY, CDR2 SVGEGT. The CDR3 consists of 15 residues. The CDR3 here is CASTPPGGRASIQYF. In DNA, the CDR3 is TGTGCCAGCACCCCTCCTGGGGGGAGGGCCTCCATTCAGTACTTC.

The CDR3 nucleotides are TGTGCCAGCAGCTTAACCTCCAGCGGCCATGAGCAGTTCTTC. This sequence encodes CASSLTSSGHEQFF. The V call is TRBV7-9, the J call TRBJ2-1, with a tentative D call TRBD2 (5 bases). Germline lookup yields CDR1 SEHNR and CDR2 FQNEAQ (reference sequence). The V end lost 2 bases, the J end lost 8 bases, and 13 bases lay between the germline ends. The CDR3 spans 14 residues.

V gene TRBV29-1 combines with J gene TRBJ1-5; D remains ambiguous. Germline V gene sequence: CDR1 SQVTM, CDR2 ANQGSEA. V was trimmed by 5 bases and J by 2 bases, leaving 10 bases between them. The CDR3 runs 13 residues. The DNA of the CDR3 is TGCAGCGTTCGGAGAGACGGCAATCAGCCCCAGCATTTT. It yields the protein CSVRRDGNQPQHF.

The genes are TRBV19 and TRBJ2-1; 7 nucleotides agree with TRBD1. The CDR3 spans 14 residues. With 6 bases clipped from V and 6 bases from J, the junction kept 8 bases outside the gene matches. Germline CDR1 LNHDA, CDR2 SQIVND (reference sequence). CDR3 bases: TGTGCCAGTAGCCCCACAGGGGTGACCAATGAGCAGTTCTTC. This translates into CASSPTGVTNEQFF.

The J gene is TRBJ2-3, the V gene TRBV30; 10 positions match TRBD2. Germline lookup yields CDR1 GTSNPN and CDR2 SVGIG (reference sequence). The CDR3 covers 16 residues. Germline trimming cut 1 base from V and 4 bases from J; bases unmatched to any gene: 8. The CDR3 nucleotides read TGTGCCTGGAGTGAGGCTAGCGGGAGTATCGCAGATACGCAGTATTTT. Its translation is CAWSEASGSIADTQYF.

This clone was recorded a few times. J is TRBJ1-2 and V is TRBV3-1 (or the pseudogene TRBV3-2); 11 positions match TRBD1. Germline V gene sequence: CDR1 LGHDT, CDR2 YNNKEL (reference sequence). CDR3 length: 17 amino acids. V trimming: 2 bases; J trimming: 4 bases; junction bases outside the gene matches: 9. The CDR3 region has the DNA TGTGCCAGCAGCCAATGGGACAGGGGGGGCGAGGGCTATGGCTACACCTTC. Protein sequence: CASSQWDRGGEGYGYTF.

V is TRBV5-1 and J is TRBJ1-4; TRBD1 matches 9 bases. Trimming removed 5 bases from V and 7 bases from J; junction bases left unmatched: 9. Germline CDR1 SGHRS, CDR2 YFSETQ. The CDR3 consists of 15 residues. CDR3 region: CASRPDRTGAEKLFF. Here the CDR3 DNA reads TGCGCCAGCAGACCCGACCGGACAGGGGCTGAAAAACTGTTTTTT.